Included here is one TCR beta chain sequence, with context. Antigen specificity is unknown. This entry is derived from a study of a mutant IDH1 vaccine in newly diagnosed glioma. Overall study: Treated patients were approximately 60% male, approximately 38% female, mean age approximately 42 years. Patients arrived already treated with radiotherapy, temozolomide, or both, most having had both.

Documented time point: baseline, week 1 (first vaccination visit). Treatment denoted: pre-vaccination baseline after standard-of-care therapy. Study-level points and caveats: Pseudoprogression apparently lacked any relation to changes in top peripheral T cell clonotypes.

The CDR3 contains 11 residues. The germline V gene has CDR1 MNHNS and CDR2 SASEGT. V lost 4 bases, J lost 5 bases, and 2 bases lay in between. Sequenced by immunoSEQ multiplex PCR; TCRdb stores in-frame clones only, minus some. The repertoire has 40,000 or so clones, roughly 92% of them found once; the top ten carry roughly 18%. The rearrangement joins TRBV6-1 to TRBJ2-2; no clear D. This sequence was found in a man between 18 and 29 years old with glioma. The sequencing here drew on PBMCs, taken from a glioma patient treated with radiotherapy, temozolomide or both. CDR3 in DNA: TGTGCCAGCAGTGGTACCGGGGAGCTGTTTTTT. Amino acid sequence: CASSGTGELFF.